This T cell receptor beta chain was recorded in a study of technical replicates of blood from several donors. Assay: immunoSEQ multiplex PCR; the TCRdb copy retains only in-frame clones and omits some. The sample has 75,000 to 85,000 clones; approximately 96% are singletons. The CDR3 loop spans 16 amino acids. V lost 5 bases and J lost 1, with 14 bases in between. Germline V gives CDR1 SGHTA, CDR2 FQGNSA. Input material: T cells isolated from PBMCs. This receptor was identified in a human donor in good health. The chain has TRBV7-2 and TRBJ2-2; D is ambiguous. CDR3 amino acids: CASSPRRLMNTGELFF. In DNA form, the CDR3 reads TGTGCCAGCAGCCCGAGAAGACTGATGAACACCGGGGAGCTGTTTTTT.